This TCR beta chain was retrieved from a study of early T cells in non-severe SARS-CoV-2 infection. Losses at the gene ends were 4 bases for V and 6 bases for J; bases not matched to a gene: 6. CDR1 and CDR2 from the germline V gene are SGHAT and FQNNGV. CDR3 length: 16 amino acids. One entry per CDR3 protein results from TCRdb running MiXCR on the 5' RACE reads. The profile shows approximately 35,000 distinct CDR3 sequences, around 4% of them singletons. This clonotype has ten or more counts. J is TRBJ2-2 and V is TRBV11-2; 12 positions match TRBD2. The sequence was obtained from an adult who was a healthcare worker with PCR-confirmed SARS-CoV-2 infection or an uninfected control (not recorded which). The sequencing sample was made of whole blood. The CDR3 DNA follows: TGTGCCAGCAGCTCCCCCCTAGCGGGGGGGCCCGGGGAGCTGTTTTTT. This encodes CASSSPLAGGPGELFF.